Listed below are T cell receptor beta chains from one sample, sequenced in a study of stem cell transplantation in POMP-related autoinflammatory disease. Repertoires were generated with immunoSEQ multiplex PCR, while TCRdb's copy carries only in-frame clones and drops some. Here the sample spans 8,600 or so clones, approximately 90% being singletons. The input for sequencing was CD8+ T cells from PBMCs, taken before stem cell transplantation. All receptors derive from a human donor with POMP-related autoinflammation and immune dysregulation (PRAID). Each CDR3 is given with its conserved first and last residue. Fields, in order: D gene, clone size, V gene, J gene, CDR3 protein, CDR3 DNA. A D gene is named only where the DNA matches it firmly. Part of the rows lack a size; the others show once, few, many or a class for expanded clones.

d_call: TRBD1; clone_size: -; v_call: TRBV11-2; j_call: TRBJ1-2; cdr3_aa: CASSLGNRDRTGYGYTF; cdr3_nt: TGTGCCAGCAGCTTAGGCAACCGGGACAGGACAGGCTATGGCTACACCTTC
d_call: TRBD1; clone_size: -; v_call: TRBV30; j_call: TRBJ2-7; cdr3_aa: CAWGGQGGYEQYF; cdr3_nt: TGTGCCTGGGGTGGACAGGGAGGCTACGAGCAGTACTTC
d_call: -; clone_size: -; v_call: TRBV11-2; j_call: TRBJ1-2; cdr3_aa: CASSSPGIGRDGYTF; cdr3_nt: TGTGCCAGCAGCTCCCCCGGGATAGGGAGGGATGGCTACACCTTC
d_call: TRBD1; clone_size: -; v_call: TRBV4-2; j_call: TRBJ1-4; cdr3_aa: CASSQGQGATNEKLFF; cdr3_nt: TGTGCCAGCAGCCAAGGACAGGGGGCAACTAATGAAAAACTGTTTTTT
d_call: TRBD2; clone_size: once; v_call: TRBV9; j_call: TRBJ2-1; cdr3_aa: CARGRGGPNEQFF; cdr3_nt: TGTGCCCGCGGGCGGGGGGGCCCCAATGAGCAGTTCTTC
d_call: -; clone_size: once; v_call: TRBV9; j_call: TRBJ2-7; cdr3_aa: CASSVSWGSYEQYF; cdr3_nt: TGTGCCAGCAGCGTAAGCTGGGGGTCCTACGAGCAGTACTTC
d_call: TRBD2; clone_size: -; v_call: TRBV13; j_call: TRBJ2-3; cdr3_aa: CASSSGLAGVTDTQYF; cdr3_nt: TGTGCCAGCAGCTCTGGACTAGCGGGAGTCACAGATACGCAGTATTTT
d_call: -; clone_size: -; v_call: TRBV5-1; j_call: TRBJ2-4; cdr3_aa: CASSLGQERNIQYF; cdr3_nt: TGCGCCAGCAGCTTGGGACAGGAGAGAAACATTCAGTACTTC
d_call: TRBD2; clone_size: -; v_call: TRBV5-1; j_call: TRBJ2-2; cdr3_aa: CASSLAAGDITGELFF; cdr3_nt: TGCGCCAGCAGCTTGGCAGCGGGGGATATCACCGGGGAGCTGTTTTTT
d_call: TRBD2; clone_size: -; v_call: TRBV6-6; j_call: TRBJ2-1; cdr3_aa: CASSLRGGRDNEQFF; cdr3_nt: TGTGCCAGCAGTCTACGAGGCGGGAGGGACAATGAACAGTTCTTC
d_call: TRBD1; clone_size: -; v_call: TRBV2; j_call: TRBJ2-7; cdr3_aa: CASSGTGSYEQYF; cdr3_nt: TGTGCCAGCAGTGGGACAGGGTCCTACGAGCAGTACTTC
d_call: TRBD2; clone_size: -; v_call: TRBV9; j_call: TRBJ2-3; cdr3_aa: CASSTQEERGEVGDTQYF; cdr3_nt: TGTGCCAGCAGCACCCAGGAGGAGCGGGGGGAGGTCGGAGATACGCAGTATTTT
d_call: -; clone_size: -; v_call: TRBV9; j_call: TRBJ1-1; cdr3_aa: CASSVGGATEAFF; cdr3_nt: TGTGCCAGCAGCGTAGGAGGGGCCACTGAAGCTTTCTTT
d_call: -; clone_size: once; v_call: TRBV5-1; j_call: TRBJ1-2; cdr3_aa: CASSLGGWGYTF; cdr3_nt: TGCGCCAGCAGCTTAGGTGGATGGGGCTACACCTTC
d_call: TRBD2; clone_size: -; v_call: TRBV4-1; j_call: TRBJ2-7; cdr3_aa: CASSQSGGTVYEQYF; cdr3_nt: TGCGCCAGCAGCCAGTCGGGAGGGACTGTCTACGAGCAGTACTTC
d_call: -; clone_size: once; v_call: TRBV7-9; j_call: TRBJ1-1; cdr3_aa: CASSPSGHTEAFF; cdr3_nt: TGTGCCAGCAGCCCAAGCGGGCACACTGAAGCTTTCTTT
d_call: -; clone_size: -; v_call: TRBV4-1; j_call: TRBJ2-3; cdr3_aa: CASSQDMGGRTDTQYF; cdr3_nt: TGCGCCAGCAGCCAAGATATGGGGGGACGCACAGATACGCAGTATTTT
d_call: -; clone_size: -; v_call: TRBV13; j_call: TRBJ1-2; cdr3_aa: CASSMEVRGGYTF; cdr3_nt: TGTGCCAGCAGCATGGAGGTTAGGGGTGGCTACACCTTC
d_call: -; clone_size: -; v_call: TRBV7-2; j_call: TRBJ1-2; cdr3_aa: CASSLVPQGLVTYTF; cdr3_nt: TGTGCCAGCAGCTTAGTCCCCCAGGGTCTAGTAACCTACACCTTC
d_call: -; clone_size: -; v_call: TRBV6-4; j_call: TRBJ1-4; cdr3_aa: CASSDPPTPGRWVNEKLFF; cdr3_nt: TGTGCCAGCAGTGACCCACCGACTCCGGGCCGGTGGGTTAATGAAAAACTGTTTTTT
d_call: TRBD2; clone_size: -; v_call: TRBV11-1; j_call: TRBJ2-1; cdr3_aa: CASSSESGSSYNEQFF; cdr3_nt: TGTGCCAGCAGCTCAGAGAGCGGGAGCTCCTACAATGAGCAGTTCTTC
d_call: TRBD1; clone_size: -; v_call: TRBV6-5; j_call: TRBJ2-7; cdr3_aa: CASSWAGTGYEQYF; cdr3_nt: TGTGCCAGCAGTTGGGCCGGGACAGGGTACGAGCAGTACTTC
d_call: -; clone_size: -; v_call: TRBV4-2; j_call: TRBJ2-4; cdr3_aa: CASSSHPPRGPRNIQYF; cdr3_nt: TGTGCCAGCAGCTCCCACCCTCCCAGGGGACCAAGGAACATTCAGTACTTC
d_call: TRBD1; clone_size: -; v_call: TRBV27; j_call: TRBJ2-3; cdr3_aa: CASGTGGTDTQYF; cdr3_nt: TGTGCCAGTGGGACAGGGGGCACAGATACGCAGTATTTT
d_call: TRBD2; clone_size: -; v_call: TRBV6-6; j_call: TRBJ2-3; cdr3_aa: CASSFAGGEDTQYF; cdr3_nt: TGTGCCAGCAGTTTCGCGGGGGGCGAAGATACGCAGTATTTT
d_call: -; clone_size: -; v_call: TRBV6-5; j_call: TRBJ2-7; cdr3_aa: CASSPHTSSYEQYF; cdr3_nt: TGTGCCAGCAGTCCCCACACGAGCTCCTACGAGCAGTACTTC
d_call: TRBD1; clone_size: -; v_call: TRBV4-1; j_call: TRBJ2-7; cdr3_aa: CASRPTGAYEQYF; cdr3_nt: TGCGCCAGCAGGCCGACAGGGGCCTACGAGCAGTACTTC
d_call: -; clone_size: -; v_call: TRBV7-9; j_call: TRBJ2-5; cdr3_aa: CASSLQGRETQYF; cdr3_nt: TGTGCCAGCAGCTTGCAGGGACGAGAGACCCAGTACTTC
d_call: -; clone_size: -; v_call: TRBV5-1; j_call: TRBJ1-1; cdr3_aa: CASSVIPQGQGNTEAFF; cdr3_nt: TGCGCCAGCAGCGTAATCCCACAGGGCCAAGGGAACACTGAAGCTTTCTTT
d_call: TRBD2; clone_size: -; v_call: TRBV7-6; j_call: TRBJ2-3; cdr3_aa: CASSPPSGGVDTQYF; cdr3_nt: TGTGCCAGCAGCCCTCCTAGCGGGGGGGTAGATACGCAGTATTTT
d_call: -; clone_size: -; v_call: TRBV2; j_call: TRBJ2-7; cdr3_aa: CASSEQGWSYEQYF; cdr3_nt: TGTGCCAGCAGTGAACAGGGGTGGTCCTACGAGCAGTACTTC
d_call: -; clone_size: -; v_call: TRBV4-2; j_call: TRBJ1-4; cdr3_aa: CASSYQGNNEKLFF; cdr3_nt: TGTGCCAGCAGCTATCAAGGGAATAATGAAAAACTGTTTTTT
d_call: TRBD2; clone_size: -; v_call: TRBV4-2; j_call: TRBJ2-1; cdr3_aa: CASSQGGSGRIPGDEQFF; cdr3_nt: TGTGCCAGCAGCCAAGGCGGTAGCGGGAGAATTCCTGGGGATGAGCAGTTCTTC
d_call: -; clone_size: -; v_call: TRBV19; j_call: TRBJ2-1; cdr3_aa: CASGPLGEQFF; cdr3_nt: TGTGCCAGCGGACCTCTTGGTGAGCAGTTCTTC
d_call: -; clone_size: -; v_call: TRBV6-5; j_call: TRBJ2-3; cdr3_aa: CASSRNPGGDTQYF; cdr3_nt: TGTGCCAGCAGTAGGAACCCCGGTGGAGATACGCAGTATTTT
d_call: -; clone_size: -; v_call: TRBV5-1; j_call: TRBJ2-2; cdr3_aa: CASSLVWGTGELFF; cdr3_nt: TGCGCCAGCAGCTTGGTTTGGGGCACCGGGGAGCTGTTTTTT
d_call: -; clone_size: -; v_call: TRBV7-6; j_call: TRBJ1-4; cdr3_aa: CASSAGTNEKLFF; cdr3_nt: TGTGCCAGCAGCGCCGGTACTAATGAAAAACTGTTTTTT
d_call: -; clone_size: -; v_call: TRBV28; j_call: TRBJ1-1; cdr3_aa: CASSLELNTEAFF; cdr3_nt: TGTGCCAGCAGTTTAGAGTTGAACACTGAAGCTTTCTTT
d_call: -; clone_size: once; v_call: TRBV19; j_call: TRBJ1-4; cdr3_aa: CASKRGIGEKLFF; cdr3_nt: TGTGCCAGTAAAAGGGGGATCGGTGAAAAACTGTTTTTT
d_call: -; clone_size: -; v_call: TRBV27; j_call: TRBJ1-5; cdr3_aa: CASSLSGGQPQHF; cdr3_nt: TGTGCCAGCAGTTTATCGGGGGGACAGCCCCAGCATTTT
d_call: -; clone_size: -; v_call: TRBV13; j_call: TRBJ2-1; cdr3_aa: CASSLAGTRYNEQFF; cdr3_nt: TGTGCCAGCAGCTTAGCAGGGACCAGATACAATGAGCAGTTCTTC
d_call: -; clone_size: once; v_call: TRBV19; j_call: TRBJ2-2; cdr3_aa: CASSADRRENTGELFF; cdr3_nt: TGTGCCAGTAGTGCGGACAGGAGGGAAAACACCGGGGAGCTGTTTTTT
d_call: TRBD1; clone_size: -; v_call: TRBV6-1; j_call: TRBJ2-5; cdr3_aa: CASSDLYLLPGQKETQYF; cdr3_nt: TGTGCCAGCAGTGATCTTTACCTATTACCGGGACAGAAAGAGACCCAGTACTTC
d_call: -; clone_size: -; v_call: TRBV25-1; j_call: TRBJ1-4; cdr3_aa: CASRRPGDEKLFF; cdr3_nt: TGTGCCAGCAGGAGGCCGGGAGATGAAAAACTGTTTTTT
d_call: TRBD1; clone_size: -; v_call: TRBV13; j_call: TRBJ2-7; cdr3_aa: CASSPRGQGKNEQYF; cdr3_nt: TGTGCCAGCAGCCCAAGAGGACAGGGTAAGAACGAGCAGTACTTC
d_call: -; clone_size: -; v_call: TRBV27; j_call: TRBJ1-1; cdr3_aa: CAIPWAVNTEAFF; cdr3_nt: TGTGCCATTCCTTGGGCGGTGAACACTGAAGCTTTCTTT
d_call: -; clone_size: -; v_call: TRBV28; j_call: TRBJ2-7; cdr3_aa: CASSFMFYYEQYF; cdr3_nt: TGTGCCAGCAGTTTTATGTTTTACTACGAGCAGTACTTC
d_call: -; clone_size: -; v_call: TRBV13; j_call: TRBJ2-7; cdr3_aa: CASSSGGGAGEGEQYF; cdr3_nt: TGTGCCAGCAGCTCCGGGGGCGGTGCCGGGGAGGGCGAGCAGTACTTC
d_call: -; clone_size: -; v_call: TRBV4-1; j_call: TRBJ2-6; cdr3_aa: CASSQTGTTSGANVLTF; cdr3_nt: TGCGCCAGCAGCCAAACCGGGACAACCTCTGGGGCCAACGTCCTGACTTTC
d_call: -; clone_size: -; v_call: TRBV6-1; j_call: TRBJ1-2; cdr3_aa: CASTAVLYGYTF; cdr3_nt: TGTGCCAGCACGGCCGTCCTCTATGGCTACACCTTC
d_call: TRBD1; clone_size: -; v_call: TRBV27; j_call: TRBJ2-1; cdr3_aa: CASSWGTAYNEQFF; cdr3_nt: TGTGCCAGCAGTTGGGGGACAGCTTACAATGAGCAGTTCTTC
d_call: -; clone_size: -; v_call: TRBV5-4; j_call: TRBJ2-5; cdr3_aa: CASSYRTGQETQYF; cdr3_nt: TGTGCCAGCAGTTACCGCACAGGGCAAGAGACCCAGTACTTC
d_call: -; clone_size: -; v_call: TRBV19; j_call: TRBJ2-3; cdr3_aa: CASSIGGSTDTQYF; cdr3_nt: TGTGCCAGTAGTATAGGTGGATCAACAGATACGCAGTATTTT
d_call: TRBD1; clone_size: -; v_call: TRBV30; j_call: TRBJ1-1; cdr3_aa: CAWILQGAPSEAFF; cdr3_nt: TGTGCCTGGATTCTTCAGGGGGCGCCGTCTGAAGCTTTCTTT
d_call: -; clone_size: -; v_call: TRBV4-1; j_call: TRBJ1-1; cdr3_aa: CASSLGTENTEAFF; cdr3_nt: TGCGCCAGCAGCCTTGGGACCGAAAACACTGAAGCTTTCTTT